The TCR delta chain under discussion was sequenced for a study of gamma-delta chains in newborns, infants, children. Study-level information: Innate gammadelta T cells reportedly expand polyclonally right after birth, driven by microbial exposure, per the title.

This CDR3 region has 15 residues. Germline V lookup: CDR1 GEAIGNYY, CDR2 EKD. With respect to this clone: This clone may be a read error of a much larger clone one base away.

TCRdb called clones anew from the reads with CATT. The table has fewer than 3,000 delta-chain clones, about half seen once. The V call is TRDV2, the J call TRDJ3; TRDD3 is a possible D gene (5 bases). Sequenced here: blood, sampled at baseline. The source is a child who received the measles vaccine. CDR3 loop: CACDTGKWGTRQMFF. The DNA for the CDR3 is TGTGCCTGTGACACAGGGAAGTGGGGCACCCGACAGATGTTTTTC.